The 28 T cell receptor beta chains in this list originate from one sample, sequenced in a study of blood T cell repertoires in COVID-19. Clones were sequenced by immunoSEQ multiplex PCR, and TCRdb holds only the in-frame ones, with some missing. The data contain about 310,000 clones, around nine tenths of them singletons. Material: PBMCs or T cells enriched from blood (not recorded which). All receptors come from a woman aged 25 to 39 who had recovered from COVID-19.

V and J are TRBV2 and TRBJ1-3, with D possibly being TRBD1 (5 bases). Trimming removed 2 bases at V and 2 bases at J, with 7 bases between. This CDR3 is built from 14 residues. Germline V lookup: CDR1 SNHLY, CDR2 FYNNEI. CDR3 protein: CASSESGPGNTIYF. CDR3 sequence (DNA): TGTGCCAGCAGTGAATCAGGGCCTGGAAACACCATATATTTT.

In its sample, this clone was seen once. The chain couples TRBV7-9 to TRBJ2-3; 7 positions match TRBD2. Per the germline V gene, CDR1 is SEHNR and CDR2 is FQNEAQ (reference sequence). The CDR3 is 14 amino acids. The V gene end was trimmed by 6 bases and the J gene end by 2 bases; junction bases not matched to a gene: 5. This CDR3 reads CASSFTSATDTQYF. The CDR3 region has the DNA TGTGCCAGCAGTTTCACTAGCGCCACAGATACGCAGTATTTT.

DNA for the CDR3: TGTGCCAGCTCACCCGCAGCAGGGTCTGGAAACACCATATATTTT. Translation: CASSPAAGSGNTIYF. The V and J genes are TRBV18 and TRBJ1-3, with a possible D match to TRBD1 (5 bases). Trimming took off 3 bases at V and 1 base at J, with 10 bases between the two ends. This CDR3 has 15 amino acids. Germline V gene lookup returns CDR1 KGHSH and CDR2 LQKENI.

The V gene is TRBV19, the J gene TRBJ2-4, with 7 positions matching TRBD1. The CDR3 spans 13 residues. The germline V gene has CDR1 LNHDA and CDR2 SQIVND (reference sequence). The trim removed 4 bases at V and 8 bases at J, leaving 5 bases unmatched. The CDR3 sequence is CASSNRGIDIQYF. DNA for the CDR3: TGTGCCAGTAGTAACAGGGGCATCGACATTCAGTACTTC.

The rearrangement links TRBV28 to TRBJ1-3, with D uncertain. V shed 5 bases and J shed 6 bases, with 11 bases lying between them. Germline V gene data show CDR1 as MDHEN and CDR2 as SYDVKM. The CDR3 spans 13 residues. The CDR3 nucleotides are TGTGCCAGCAGTCCGGGTTTAGAAAACACCATATATTTT. It is translated as CASSPGLENTIYF.

The chain recombines TRBV4-2 with TRBJ1-4; 7 nucleotides match TRBD1. Germline CDR1 is LGHNA and CDR2 is YNFKEQ. This CDR3 comprises 16 residues. V was pared by 1 base and J by 8 bases, with 10 bases of the junction left unmatched. The CDR3 nucleotides read TGTGCCAGCAGCCAAGGCCCCGACAGGGCAGGAGAAAAACTGTTTTTT. It is translated as CASSQGPDRAGEKLFF.

CDR3 sequence (DNA): TGTGCCAGCAGCTTGAGTGGGGGGGTTGAAGCTTTCTTT. This encodes CASSLSGGVEAFF. The chain links TRBV14 to TRBJ1-1; tentatively, D is TRBD1 (5 bases). In germline, CDR1 is SGHDN, CDR2 FVKESK. V was cut by 5 bases and J by 7 bases, with 14 bases left in between. There are 13 residues in the CDR3.

CDR3 amino acids: CASSITARGRETQYF. The CDR3 nucleotides read TGTGCCAGTAGTATCACGGCCAGGGGTCGAGAGACCCAGTACTTC. The chain recombines TRBV19 with TRBJ2-5; tentative D call: TRBD1 (6 bases). The germline V gene has CDR1 LNHDA and CDR2 SQIVND (reference sequence). V was trimmed by 3 bases and J by 4 bases, leaving 15 bases between them. The CDR3 spans 15 residues.

The V call is TRBV2, the J call TRBJ2-7; 8 nucleotides line up with TRBD2. V lost 6 bases to trimming and J lost 3 bases; unmatched junction nucleotides: 10. In germline, CDR1 is SNHLY, CDR2 FYNNEI. The length of the CDR3 is 15 residues. The CDR3 is CASRLPGTRVYEQYF. The CDR3 DNA sequence: TGTGCCAGCAGGTTACCCGGGACTAGGGTCTACGAGCAGTACTTC.

The chain couples TRBV10-3 to TRBJ2-7, with D perhaps TRBD2 (6 bases). This CDR3 has 13 amino acids. Germline CDR1 is ENHRY and CDR2 is SYGVKD. Between the trimmed V and J ends, which lost 3 bases and 5 bases, there was a span of 11 bases. The CDR3 here is CAISDREANEQYF. The CDR3 region has the DNA TGTGCCATCAGTGACAGGGAGGCCAACGAGCAGTACTTC.

This rearrangement joins TRBV6-2 or TRBV6-3 to TRBJ2-3; TRBD2 aligns across 10 bases. CDR3 length: 17 amino acids. The J segment lost 1 base and the V segment lost 2 bases, leaving 6 bases of the junction unmatched. Germline CDR1 is MNHEY and CDR2 is SVGEGT. In DNA, the CDR3 is TGTGCCAGCAGTTACGGTAGCGGGAGGTGGGGCACAGATACGCAGTATTTT. It translates to CASSYGSGRWGTDTQYF.

This clone was recorded a few times. The chain carries TRBV28 and TRBJ2-7, with TRBD1 identical over 7 bases. The junction had 7 bases not matched to a gene; V was cut back by 1 base and J by 7 bases. Germline loops: CDR1 MDHEN, CDR2 SYDVKM. This CDR3 has 14 amino acids. CDR3: CASSLLKGAREQYF. The CDR3, as DNA: TGTGCCAGCAGTTTATTGAAGGGGGCGAGAGAGCAGTACTTC.

The chain is built from TRBV5-6 and TRBJ1-1, with 8 positions matching TRBD1. The ends lost 4 bases at V and 7 bases at J; junction bases unmatched: 12. This CDR3 has 15 residues. CDR1 is SGHDT, CDR2 YYEEEE, per germline. CDR3 amino acids: CASSLGPGQGVEAFF. CDR3 coding DNA: TGTGCCAGCAGCCTGGGTCCTGGACAGGGTGTTGAAGCTTTCTTT.

This chain links TRBV19 with TRBJ1-4, with D possibly being TRBD1 (6 bases). CDR3 size: 14 residues. Germline-derived CDR1 and CDR2 are LNHDA and SQIVND (reference sequence). The germline V and J ends were trimmed by 5 bases and 8 bases, with 15 bases remaining between them. For the CDR3, the DNA is TGTGCCAGTAGTGAACAGGGAAGTTTGGAAAAACTGTTTTTT. Amino acid sequence: CASSEQGSLEKLFF.

V gene TRBV7-2 combines with J gene TRBJ1-5; 10 bases agree with TRBD1. The germline V gene encodes CDR1 SGHTA and CDR2 FQGNSA. This CDR3 is built from 18 residues. V was clipped by 3 bases and J by 4 bases; unmatched bases: 12. The CDR3, as DNA: TGTGCCAGCAGCTTTGGGACAGGGGCGTTAAGTGGAAATCAGCCCCAGCATTTT. Translation gives CASSFGTGALSGNQPQHF. Based on the CDR3 plus reference TRBV7-2 and TRBJ1-5, the full variable domain is GAGVSQSPSNKVTEKGKDVELRCDPISGHTALYWYRQSLGQGLEFLIYFQGNSAPDKSGLPSDRFSAERTGGSVSTLTIQRTQQEDSAVYLCASSFGTGALSGNQPQHFGDGTRLSIL.

This chain joins TRBV11-3 and TRBJ2-3; 9 bases line up with TRBD1. Trimming at V came to 5 bases and at J to 1 base, leaving 4 bases not matched to a gene. The CDR3 totals 15 residues. Germline V CDR1 and CDR2: SGHNT, YENEEA. Here the CDR3 reads CASSPRQGGTDTQYF. The CDR3 region has the DNA TGTGCCAGCAGCCCTCGACAGGGGGGCACAGATACGCAGTATTTT. Full variable domain (missing parts from reference TRBV11-3 and TRBJ2-3): EAGVVQSPRYKIIEKKQPVAFWCNPISGHNTLYWYLQNLGQGPELLIRYENEEAVDDSQLPKDRFSAERLKGVDSTLKIQPAELGDSAVYLCASSPRQGGTDTQYFGPGTRLTVL.

The rearrangement uses TRBV29-1 and TRBJ2-1; 7 nucleotides align to TRBD1. This CDR3 is built from 12 residues. Germline trimming cut 1 base from V and 15 bases from J; bases unmatched to any gene: 9. Germline V gene data show CDR1 as SQVTM and CDR2 as ANQGSEA. In DNA, the CDR3 is TGCAGCGTTGAAGCCCCCCGGGACAGAGCGTTCTTC. It specifies CSVEAPRDRAFF.

The V call is TRBV19, the J call TRBJ1-1; D possibly corresponds to TRBD1 (6 bases). The V gene's germline CDR1 is LNHDA and CDR2 SQIVND (reference sequence). CDR3 size: 13 residues. V was shortened by 4 bases and J by 1 base, with 7 bases between the two germline ends. The DNA of the CDR3 is TGTGCCAGTAGTACAGGGGCGAACACTGAAGCTTTCTTT. Amino acid sequence: CASSTGANTEAFF.

This sequence joins TRBV19 and TRBJ1-3, with no clear D. Germline CDR1 is LNHDA and CDR2 is SQIVND (reference sequence). The CDR3 runs 14 residues. V lost 3 bases and J 4 bases, leaving 10 bases between the germline ends. The CDR3 loop reads CASSISSRGNTIYF. DNA of the CDR3: TGTGCCAGTAGTATCTCCTCTCGGGGAAACACCATATATTTT. Based on the CDR3 plus reference TRBV19 and TRBJ1-3, the full variable domain is DGGITQSPKYLFRKEGQNVTLSCEQNLNHDAMYWYRQDPGQGLRLIYYSQIVNDFQKGDIAEGYSVSREKKESFPLTVTSAQKNPTAFYLCASSISSRGNTIYFGEGSWLTVV.

This sequence joins TRBV2 and TRBJ2-5; 7 bases line up with TRBD2. V shed 4 bases and J 3 bases; nucleotides not matched to a gene: 5. Germline assignment: CDR1 SNHLY and CDR2 FYNNEI. There are 14 residues in the CDR3. CDR3 residues: CASSVRLAEETQYF. As DNA, the CDR3 is TGTGCCAGCAGTGTAAGGCTAGCGGAAGAGACCCAGTACTTC. The full variable domain, with the rest looked up from reference TRBV2 and TRBJ2-5, is EPEVTQTPSHQVTQMGQEVILRCVPISNHLYFYWYRQILGQKVEFLVSFYNNEISEKSEIFDDQFSVERPDGSNFTLKIRSTKLEDSAMYFCASSVRLAEETQYFGPGTRLLVL.

V gene TRBV5-1 combines with J gene TRBJ2-5; TRBD2 might be the D (6 bases). Germline values: CDR1 SGHRS, CDR2 YFSETQ. The CDR3 has 15 residues. Trimming stripped 2 bases from V and 5 bases from J, with 16 bases between. The CDR3 sequence: CASSLAGREYETQYF. Here the CDR3 DNA reads TGCGCCAGCAGCTTAGCGGGTAGGGAGTATGAGACCCAGTACTTC.

V gene TRBV19 combines with J gene TRBJ2-2; no clear D gene. The CDR3 is made up of 13 amino acids. The V gene's germline CDR1 is LNHDA and CDR2 SQIVND (reference sequence). The V gene lost 1 base and the J gene lost 6 bases, with 6 bases spanning the gap. CDR3 DNA: TGTGCCAGTAGTATAGTGGCAGCCGGGGAGCTGTTTTTT. It specifies CASSIVAAGELFF.

The rearrangement joins TRBV20-1 to TRBJ1-6, with D possibly TRBD1 on 6 matching bases. The germline V gene encodes CDR1 DFQATT and CDR2 SNEGSKA (reference sequence). CDR3 size: 14 residues. Trimming removed 3 bases from V and 8 bases from J, with 14 bases in between. The CDR3 loop is CSASGGPEYSPLHF. The CDR3 region has the DNA TGCAGTGCTAGTGGGGGGCCGGAGTATTCACCCCTCCACTTT.

Note on this clone: Since a much larger clone is just one base distant, this may be a read error. This chain uses TRBV27 with TRBJ1-5, with D tentatively TRBD2 (6 bases). The J call may be faulty, since TRBJ2-3 better matches the DNA end. CDR1 is MNHEY and CDR2 is SMNVEV in the germline V gene (reference sequence). The CDR3 spans 14 residues. CDR3 sequence (DNA): TGTGCCAGCAGTTTTGGAGGGAGTGCTCAGCCCCAGTATTTT. Translating gives CASSFGGSAQPQYF.

The V gene is TRBV7-2, the J gene TRBJ1-2; D unclear. This CDR3 contains 16 residues. Germline CDR1 is SGHTA and CDR2 is FQGNSA. The germline V and J ends were trimmed by 0 bases and 4 bases, with 15 bases remaining between them. The CDR3 is CASSLAPDPRVYGYTF. Here the CDR3 DNA reads TGTGCCAGCAGCTTAGCGCCGGACCCGAGGGTCTATGGCTACACCTTC.

The genes are TRBV29-1 and TRBJ2-5; 7 nucleotides agree with TRBD1. J gave up 5 bases and V 7 bases, and 7 bases lay outside the gene matches. The CDR3 has 12 residues. CDR1 SQVTM and CDR2 ANQGSEA come from the germline V gene. The CDR3 DNA reads TGCAGCGCCGACAGGGTATACGAGACCCAGTACTTC. It is translated as CSADRVYETQYF.

The chain employs TRBV14 and TRBJ2-7; the D is unclear. CDR1 is SGHDN and CDR2 is FVKESK in the germline V gene. The germline V and J ends were trimmed by 0 bases and 0 bases, with 9 bases remaining between them. The CDR3 sequence is 15 residues long. CDR3 sequence reads: CASSQEVAASYEQYF. CDR3 coding DNA: TGTGCCAGCAGCCAAGAAGTGGCTGCCTCCTACGAGCAGTACTTC.

The chain couples TRBV18 to TRBJ1-2; 7 bases align to TRBD1. J gave up 6 bases and V 6 bases, and 7 bases lay outside the gene matches. Germline V gene sequence: CDR1 KGHSH, CDR2 LQKENI. The CDR3 runs to 13 residues. The CDR3 bases are TGTGCCAGCTCTCTAGGGGGCGCGAATGGCTACACCTTC. Translated, it gives CASSLGGANGYTF.